This paragraph covers one T cell receptor beta chain sequence. Profiling relied on immunoSEQ multiplex PCR, and the TCRdb table lists in-frame clones only, not all of them. The table records about 24,000 clones, approximately 75% of them present only once. The data belong to a study of STAT5B mutations in CD4+ large granular lymphocyte leukemia. The CDR3 has 15 residues. Germline V lookup: CDR1 SNHLY, CDR2 FYNNEI. Between the trimmed V and J ends, which lost 3 bases and 6 bases, there was a span of 18 bases. The sequenced material came from CD4+ T cells from blood buffy coats. The gene calls are TRBV2 and TRBJ2-7, with TRBD2 as a possible D gene (6 bases). The source of this sequence is a human donor in good health. The CDR3 sequence is CASSDAGRYSVEQYF. The CDR3 nucleotides read TGTGCCAGCAGTGATGCGGGACGCTATTCTGTCGAGCAGTACTTC.